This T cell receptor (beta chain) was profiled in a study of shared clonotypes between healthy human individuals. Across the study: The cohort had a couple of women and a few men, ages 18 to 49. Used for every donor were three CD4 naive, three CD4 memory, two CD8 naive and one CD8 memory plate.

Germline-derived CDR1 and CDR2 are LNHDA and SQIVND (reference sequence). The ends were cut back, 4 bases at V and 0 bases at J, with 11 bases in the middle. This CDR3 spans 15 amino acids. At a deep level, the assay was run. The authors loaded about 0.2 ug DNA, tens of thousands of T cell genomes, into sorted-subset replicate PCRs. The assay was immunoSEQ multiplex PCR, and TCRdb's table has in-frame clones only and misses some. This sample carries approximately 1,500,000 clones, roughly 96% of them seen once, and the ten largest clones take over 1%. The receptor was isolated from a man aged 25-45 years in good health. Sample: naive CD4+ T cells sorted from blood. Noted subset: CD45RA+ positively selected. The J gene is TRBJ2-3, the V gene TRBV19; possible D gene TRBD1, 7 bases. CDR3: CASSSGTASTDTQYF. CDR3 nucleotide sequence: TGTGCCAGTAGTAGCGGGACAGCTAGCACAGATACGCAGTATTTT.